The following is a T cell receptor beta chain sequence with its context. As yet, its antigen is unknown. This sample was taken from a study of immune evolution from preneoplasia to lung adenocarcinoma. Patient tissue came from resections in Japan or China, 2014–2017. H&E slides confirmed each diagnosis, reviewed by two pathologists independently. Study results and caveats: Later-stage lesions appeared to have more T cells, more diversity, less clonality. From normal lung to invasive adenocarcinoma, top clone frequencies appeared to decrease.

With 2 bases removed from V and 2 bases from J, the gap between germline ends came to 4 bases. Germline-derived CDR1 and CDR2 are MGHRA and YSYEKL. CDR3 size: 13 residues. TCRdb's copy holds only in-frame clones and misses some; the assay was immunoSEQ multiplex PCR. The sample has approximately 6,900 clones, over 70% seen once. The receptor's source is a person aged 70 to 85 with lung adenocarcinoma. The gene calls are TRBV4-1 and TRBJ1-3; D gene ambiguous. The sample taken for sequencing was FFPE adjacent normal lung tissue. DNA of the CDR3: TGCGCCAGCAGCCAAAGTCCTGGAAACACCATATATTTT. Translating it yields CASSQSPGNTIYF.